These 3 T cell receptor beta chains came from one sample sequenced in a study of T cells in Graves' hyperthyroidism and ophthalmopathy. Amplified regions were TCR beta CDR3 sequences from RNA transcripts. The TCR CDR3 first-round RT-PCR relied on the HTBI primer set. TCRdb reanalysed the multiplex PCR reads using MiXCR and keeps one entry per CDR3 protein. The sample carries 400,000 or so distinct CDR3 sequences, roughly 15% recorded once. The specimen was blood. These receptors were obtained from a woman between 55 and 75 years old with Graves' ophthalmopathy.

This clonotype showed up just once. This sequence may be a read error, since a much larger clone differs from it by one base. The rearrangement joins TRBV15 to TRBJ2-5, with D tentatively TRBD1 or TRBD2 (7 bases each). Trimming left V 8 bases short and J 7 bases short, with 23 bases between. The CDR3 has 15 residues. CDR1 and CDR2 from the germline V gene are LNHNV and YYDKDF (reference sequence). The CDR3 bases are TGTGCCACCGCCGGCGGGAGCCAGGGGGGGGGGACCCAGTACTTC. Translated, it gives CATAGGSQGGGTQYF.

There are a few counts of this clonotype. The CDR3 DNA sequence: TGTGCCAGCAGCTCTATTGGACAGGGAGGATCACCCCTCCACTTT. This translates into CASSSIGQGGSPLHF. This rearrangement joins TRBV7-9 to TRBJ1-6; TRBD1 matches at 8 bases. Germline V gene sequence: CDR1 SEHNR, CDR2 FQNEAQ (reference sequence). V was clipped by 4 bases and J by 10 bases; unmatched bases: 9. The CDR3 contains 15 residues.

This chain joins TRBV9 and TRBJ1-1; no reliable D call. Germline lookup yields CDR1 SGDLS and CDR2 YYNGEE. This CDR3 is 14 amino acids long. V was clipped by 4 bases and J by 0 bases, with 10 bases between them. The CDR3 protein is CASSSRPVNTEAFF. The DNA for the CDR3 is TGTGCCAGCAGCTCAAGACCGGTGAACACTGAAGCTTTCTTT.